The 21 T cell receptor beta chains below come from one sample, sequenced in a study of regulatory T cells in long-lasting Graves disease. CDR3-region Arm-PCR and iRepertoire HTBI primers produced the TCR beta libraries. TCRdb re-called the multiplex PCR reads with MiXCR, one entry per CDR3 protein. The sample has 240,000 or so distinct CDR3 sequences; 20% are singletons. The time point: newly diagnosed GD, antithyroid drugs for less than 3 months. PBMC-extracted RNA yielded the TCR library. Sequenced material: peripheral blood mononuclear cells (PBMCs), taken at new diagnosis, from a patient treated with antithyroid drugs. The receptor set was obtained from a female donor with Graves disease.

This clonotype has ten or more counts. The V and J genes are TRBV2 and TRBJ1-2, with D hard to call. Germline lookup yields CDR1 SNHLY and CDR2 FYNNEI. The length of the CDR3 is 12 residues. Trimming shortened V by 6 bases and J by 3 bases, and 8 bases separated the two germline ends. The CDR3 loop reads CASREVDYGYTF. CDR3 nucleotides: TGTGCCAGCAGGGAGGTCGACTATGGCTACACCTTC.

This clonotype showed up many times. The V and J genes are TRBV18 and TRBJ1-2, with 10 bases aligning to TRBD1. V lost 2 bases, J lost 6 bases, and 3 bases stayed unmatched. CDR3 length: 14 residues. Germline assignment: CDR1 KGHSH and CDR2 LQKENI. CDR3 amino acids: CASSPETGGHGYTF. The DNA of the CDR3 is TGTGCCAGCTCACCAGAGACAGGGGGCCATGGCTACACCTTC.

Regarding this clonotype: With a much larger clone just one base away, this may be a read error. This chain connects TRBV6-1 to TRBJ1-1, with D uncertain. Trimming pared 5 bases from V and 4 bases from J, leaving 17 bases between. The CDR3 has 15 residues. The germline CDR1 and CDR2 sequences are MNHNS and SASEGT. DNA of the CDR3: TGTGCCAGCAGTCACCGTTCGGGGAGAGTCACTGAAGCTTTCTTT. Its translation is CASSHRSGRVTEAFF.

This clonotype occurred a few times. A single base separates this from a much larger clone, so it may be a read error. This rearrangement joins TRBV20-1 to TRBJ2-1, with TRBD1 matching over 9 bases. The CDR3 contains 14 residues. Germline CDR1 DFQATT, CDR2 SNEGSKA (reference sequence). Losses at the gene ends were 5 bases for V and 8 bases for J; bases not matched to a gene: 10. In DNA, the CDR3 is TGCAGTGCTGGAGTTCCGGGACAGGGATATGAGCAGTTCTTC. This encodes CSAGVPGQGYEQFF.

At least ten counts were recorded for this clonotype. The chain recombines TRBV27 with TRBJ1-1; D unclear. Deletions cut 8 bases from V and 0 bases from J, with 13 bases between. The CDR3 totals 14 residues. Germline CDR1 and CDR2: MNHEY and SMNVEV (reference sequence). The CDR3 spells CASALLSMNTEAFF. CDR3 nucleotide sequence: TGTGCCAGCGCCTTACTCTCCATGAACACTGAAGCTTTCTTT.

The chain links TRBV5-1 to TRBJ1-1; possible D gene TRBD1, 5 bases. Germline CDR1 reads SGHRS; CDR2 reads YFSETQ. The V end lost 3 bases, the J end lost 1 base, and 10 bases lay between the germline ends. This CDR3 has 14 residues. CDR3 in amino acids: CASSYHTGNTEAFF. In DNA form, the CDR3 reads TGCGCCAGCAGCTACCACACAGGGAACACTGAAGCTTTCTTT.

This clonotype was counted at least ten times. The chain joins TRBV11-3 to TRBJ1-2, with 7 bases that match TRBD1. This CDR3 comprises 15 residues. V gave up 5 bases and J gave up 3 bases; unmatched junction bases: 9. CDR1 and CDR2 (germline): SGHNT, YENEEA. CDR3 bases: TGTGCCAGCAGCCAACGGGACAGACCTTACTATGGCTACACCTTC. Translation: CASSQRDRPYYGYTF.

This clonotype was observed at least ten times. The chain is built from TRBV12-3 or TRBV12-4 and TRBJ1-1; maybe TRBD1 (5 bases). The V end was cut by 2 bases, the J end by 9 bases, with 16 bases between. This CDR3 has 14 amino acids. In DNA form, the CDR3 reads TGTGCCAGCAGTTTATACAGGAAAGAGGTACAAGCTTTCTTT. Its protein is CASSLYRKEVQAFF.

This clonotype was recorded at least ten times. At one end, the junction sequence differs from germline, possibly due to a read error. V is TRBV30 and J is TRBJ1-2; perhaps TRBD1 as D (5 bases). The germline V gene encodes CDR1 GTSNPN and CDR2 SVGIG (reference sequence). The CDR3 has 11 residues. The CDR3: CCNRDAYGYTF. The CDR3 nucleotides are TGCTGCAACCGGGACGCATATGGCTACACCTTC.

Many counts were recorded for this clonotype. The chain couples TRBV6-5 to TRBJ2-7; TRBD1 is a possible D gene (6 bases). CDR1 and CDR2 (germline): MNHEY, SVGAGI. This CDR3 is 15 amino acids long. With 2 bases removed from V and 2 bases from J, the gap between germline ends came to 13 bases. CDR3 sequence (DNA): TGTGCCAGCAGTTACCAGGGGCCGAAAGCCTACGAGCAGTACTTC. Translation: CASSYQGPKAYEQYF.

This clonotype came up many times. The chain is built from TRBV28 and TRBJ2-7; D call uncertain. Trimming cost V 2 bases and J 2 bases, with 4 bases left between them. Germline loops: CDR1 MDHEN, CDR2 SYDVKM. The CDR3 is made up of 12 amino acids. The CDR3 region is CASSLQTYEQYF. As DNA, the CDR3 is TGTGCCAGCAGTTTACAAACCTACGAGCAGTACTTC.

This clonotype was detected many times. The chain uses TRBV3-1 and TRBJ1-5, with D unclear. Trimming shortened V by 2 bases and J by 1 base, and 0 bases separated the two germline ends. Germline assignment: CDR1 LGHDT and CDR2 YNNKEL (reference sequence). The CDR3 is 12 residues long. CDR3: CASSQSNQPQHF. CDR3 DNA sequence: TGTGCCAGCAGCCAAAGCAATCAGCCCCAGCATTTT. The full variable domain, with the rest looked up from reference TRBV3-1 and TRBJ1-5, is DTAVSQTPKYLVTQMGNDKSIKCEQNLGHDTMYWYKQDSKKFLKIMFSYNNKELIINETVPNRFSPKSPDKAHLNLHINSLELGDSAVYFCASSQSNQPQHFGDGTRLSIL.

The chain carries TRBV6-2 or TRBV6-3 and TRBJ2-1; TRBD1 aligns across 10 bases. This CDR3 region has 14 residues. V gave up 5 bases and J gave up 5 bases; unmatched junction bases: 3. Per the germline V gene, CDR1 is MNHEY and CDR2 is SVGEGT. CDR3 loop: CASSGDRGNNEQFF. DNA of the CDR3: TGTGCCAGCAGTGGGGACAGGGGTAACAATGAGCAGTTCTTC.

This clonotype has a single count. The chain recombines TRBV7-8 with TRBJ2-4, with 13 positions matching TRBD2. The germline V gene has CDR1 SGHVS and CDR2 FQNEAQ. The junction had 13 bases not matched to a gene; V was cut back by 5 bases and J by 9 bases. The CDR3 spans 17 residues. CDR3 DNA: TGTGCCAGCAGCATCGGACTAGCGGGGGCGTCAGGGGGCATTCAGTACTTC. This sequence encodes CASSIGLAGASGGIQYF.

The chain combines TRBV7-9 with TRBJ1-4, with 7 bases fitting TRBD1. Germline loops: CDR1 SEHNR, CDR2 FQNEAQ (reference sequence). The CDR3 has 14 amino acids. J lost 8 bases, V lost 1 base, and 4 bases had no gene match. In nucleotides, the CDR3 is TGTGCCAGCAGCTTAGGGACAGGAGAGGAAAAACTGTTTTTT. This sequence encodes CASSLGTGEEKLFF.

This clonotype came up many times. The chain links TRBV5-1 to TRBJ1-3; 7 nucleotides line up with TRBD1. The CDR3 sequence is 16 residues long. The junction had 8 bases not matched to a gene; V was cut back by 3 bases and J by 2 bases. In germline, CDR1 is SGHRS, CDR2 YFSETQ. The CDR3 bases are TGCGCCAGCAGCTCCTCGACAGGGACGGCTGGAAACACCATATATTTT. Encoded protein: CASSSSTGTAGNTIYF.

As for this clonotype: This probably arose from a read error, given a far larger clone one base away. This chain links TRBV10-3 with TRBJ1-2, with TRBD1 matching over 7 bases. V dropped 3 bases and J dropped 0; count of bases not matched to a gene: 4. This CDR3 spans 15 amino acids. The germline V gene encodes CDR1 ENHRY and CDR2 SYGVKD. The CDR3 DNA sequence: TGTGCCATCAGTGAAGGACAGGTAGCTAACTATGGCTACACCTTC. It translates to CAISEGQVANYGYTF.

Of note for this clonotype: Relative to the germline gene, one junction end is altered; a read error may explain this. The chain uses TRBV4-3 and TRBJ2-4; D could derive from TRBD1 or TRBD2 (5 bases each). Germline V gene lookup returns CDR1 LGHNA and CDR2 YSLEER. This CDR3 is 13 amino acids long. CDR3: CASSYIRGAPASF. As DNA, the CDR3 is TGCGCCAGCAGCTATATACGAGGGGCGCCGGCCTCTTTC.

At least ten counts were recorded for this clonotype. This chain uses TRBV27 with TRBJ2-3; D not resolved. The V end was cut by 3 bases, the J end by 1 base, with 5 bases between. CDR3 length: 13 amino acids. CDR1 and CDR2 from the germline V gene are MNHEY and SMNVEV (reference sequence). CDR3 residues: CASSFQGTDTQYF. The CDR3 region has the DNA TGTGCCAGCAGTTTCCAGGGCACAGATACGCAGTATTTT.

This clonotype occurred many times. The rearrangement uses TRBV6-5 and TRBJ1-1; D is possibly TRBD1 (5 bases). V was trimmed by 0 bases and J by 7 bases, leaving 15 bases between them. This CDR3 is 15 amino acids long. CDR1 and CDR2 from the germline V gene are MNHEY and SVGAGI. CDR3 bases: TGTGCCAGCAGTTACTCGAGAGGGCCCCAGGGTGAAGCTTTCTTT. It yields the protein CASSYSRGPQGEAFF.

In its sample, this clonotype was seen many times. The chain is built from TRBV7-2 and TRBJ1-1; TRBD1 matches at 8 bases. V gave up 6 bases and J gave up 4 bases; unmatched junction bases: 7. CDR3 length: 14 residues. Germline loops: CDR1 SGHTA, CDR2 FQGNSA. The CDR3 reads CASRRDRGGTEAFF. CDR3 nucleotides: TGTGCCAGCAGACGTGACAGGGGCGGCACTGAAGCTTTCTTT.